Listed below are T cell receptor beta chains from one sample, sequenced in a study of cytomegalovirus exposure and HLA in healthy donors. Assay used: immunoSEQ multiplex PCR; TCRdb lists only in-frame clones, some missing. Of roughly 130,000 clones in the sample, 61% were seen once. The source material was PBMCs. Source of these receptors: a male donor in good health and CMV-seronegative. The CDR3 runs from the conserved cysteine through the conserved F or W. A D gene is named only where the DNA matches it firmly. Rows give clone size only sometimes, using once, few, many, or a class for an expanded clone.

D gene | J gene | V gene | clone size | CDR3 DNA | CDR3 protein
- | TRBJ2-5 | TRBV7-8 | many | TGTGCCAGCAGATCTAGCGAAGAGACCCAGTACTTC | CASRSSEETQYF
- | TRBJ2-3 | TRBV7-6 | few | TGTGCCAGCAGCCTCAACTCCGGGATCCGCACAGATACGCAGTATTTT | CASSLNSGIRTDTQYF
TRBD1 | TRBJ2-7 | TRBV18 | - | TGTGCCAGCTCACCTTTGGGACAGGGTCCAAACGAGCAGTACTTC | CASSPLGQGPNEQYF
TRBD1 | TRBJ2-2 | TRBV2 | - | TGTGCCAGCAGCGGACAGGGTAGTACCGGGGAGCTGTTTTTT | CASSGQGSTGELFF
- | TRBJ1-3 | TRBV25-1 | - | TGTGCCAGCAGTGAAAGCGGTTCCCGAAACACCATATATTTT | CASSESGSRNTIYF
TRBD1 | TRBJ2-2 | TRBV29-1 | few | TGCAGCGTTACGACAGGGGGAGATGTCACCGGGGAGCTGTTTTTT | CSVTTGGDVTGELFF
TRBD2 | TRBJ2-5 | TRBV7-2 | - | TGTGCCAGCAGCTTAGTTCTAGCGGGGGGGTACGGGACCCAGTACTTC | CASSLVLAGGYGTQYF
- | TRBJ2-7 | TRBV25-1 | - | TGTGCCAGCAGTGTTGGGCTAGTTAGGGGGAAGGCCTACGAGCAGTACTTC | CASSVGLVRGKAYEQYF
- | TRBJ1-5 | TRBV6-1 | - | TGTGCCAGCAAAGAGGCACTCTATAGCAATCAGCCCCAGCATTTT | CASKEALYSNQPQHF
TRBD2 | TRBJ2-3 | TRBV7-2 | - | TGTGCCAGCAGCACCGGACTAGCGGGGGCCTCCGATACGCAGTATTTT | CASSTGLAGASDTQYF
TRBD2 | TRBJ2-3 | TRBV28 | - | TGTGCCAGCAGTTCGGGGACTAGCGGGGCTCTTAGCACAGATACGCAGTATTTT | CASSSGTSGALSTDTQYF
TRBD1 | TRBJ1-4 | TRBV28 | - | TGTGCCAGCAGTGACCCGGGACAGGGGAATGAAAAACTGTTTTTT | CASSDPGQGNEKLFF
- | TRBJ1-5 | TRBV5-1 | - | TGCGCCAGCAGCTTGGCAGGGGAGGGAGGTCAGCCCCAGCATTTT | CASSLAGEGGQPQHF
- | TRBJ1-1 | TRBV7-2 | few | TGTGCCAGCAGCTTATCGGGGAACACTGAAGCTTTCTTT | CASSLSGNTEAFF
- | TRBJ1-1 | TRBV7-8 | - | TGTGCCAGCAGCTTATATCGAGGAAGAACACCGCCAGATGAAGCTTTCTTT | CASSLYRGRTPPDEAFF
TRBD1 | TRBJ2-7 | TRBV5-6 | - | TGTGCCAGCATTTACCGAGGGGGCGCAAACTACGAGCAGTACTTC | CASIYRGGANYEQYF
- | TRBJ1-1 | TRBV10-3 | - | TGTGCCATCAGTGATTACAGTGAAGCTTTCTTT | CAISDYSEAFF
TRBD1 | TRBJ2-7 | TRBV15 | - | TGTGCCACCAGCAGAGATGTGATTGGGGACAGCGTGGGTTACGAGCAGTACTTC | CATSRDVIGDSVGYEQYF
TRBD1 | TRBJ1-4 | TRBV7-9 | - | TGTGCCAGCAGCTCACAGGGGGTCAAGGAAAAACTGTTTTTT | CASSSQGVKEKLFF
- | TRBJ1-3 | TRBV28 | few | TGTGCCAGCAGTTTCGTGAACACCATATATTTT | CASSFVNTIYF
TRBD2 | TRBJ2-1 | TRBV19 | - | TGTGCCAGTAGTAAAGGGACTAGCGGGGGGTACTACAATGAGCAGTTCTTC | CASSKGTSGGYYNEQFF
- | TRBJ1-5 | TRBV18 | - | TGTGCCAGCTCACCAACAGCCGATCAGCCCCAGCATTTT | CASSPTADQPQHF
- | TRBJ2-7 | TRBV5-1 | - | TGCGCCAGCAGCTTCGCGGAATCCTACGAGCAGTACTTC | CASSFAESYEQYF
- | TRBJ1-1 | TRBV7-9 | - | TGTGCCAGCAGCCCGCAGGGCACCATGAACACTGAAGCTTTCTTT | CASSPQGTMNTEAFF
- | TRBJ1-2 | TRBV30 | - | TGTGCCTGGAGTACTGGGCGCACCCTGGACTATGGCTACACCTTC | CAWSTGRTLDYGYTF
- | TRBJ2-1 | TRBV7-2 | - | TGTGCCAGCAGCTTAGCGGGGGCAGAGCAGTTCTTC | CASSLAGAEQFF
- | TRBJ1-6 | TRBV5-1 | few | TGCGCCAGCAGCTTTGGACAGTCAGGTTACGAATCACCCCTCCACTTT | CASSFGQSGYESPLHF
- | TRBJ2-6 | TRBV21-1 | few | TGTGCCAGCAGCAAAATGCAGGGGCGAGGGGCCAACGTCCTGACTTTC | CASSKMQGRGANVLTF
TRBD1 | TRBJ2-2 | TRBV5-1 | - | TGCGCCAGCAGCTGGGGGACAGGGGGCTCGAGCACCGGGGAGCTGTTTTTT | CASSWGTGGSSTGELFF
TRBD1 | TRBJ1-2 | TRBV5-1 | few | TGCGCCAGCAGCTTGGGACCGACAGGGGGCGGCTATGGCTACACCTTC | CASSLGPTGGGYGYTF
TRBD1 | TRBJ1-2 | TRBV28 | - | TGTGCCAGCAGTGACGGACAGGGGAACTATGGCTACACCTTC | CASSDGQGNYGYTF
TRBD1 | TRBJ1-5 | TRBV5-1 | - | TGCGCCAGCAGCTTACAGGGGCTCAATCAGCCCCAGCATTTT | CASSLQGLNQPQHF
- | TRBJ2-7 | TRBV5-1 | - | TGCGCCAGCAGCTTGATGTTCAGATACGAGCAGTACTTC | CASSLMFRYEQYF
TRBD2 | TRBJ2-3 | TRBV4-1 | - | TGCGCCAGCAGCGTGCGGGGCGGGGGGGAGCAAACGAGCACAGATACGCAGTATTTT | CASSVRGGGEQTSTDTQYF
TRBD1 | TRBJ1-1 | TRBV27 | - | TGTGCCAGCAGTCCCGGGACAGGGGGCGCCAGGAACACTGAAGCTTTCTTT | CASSPGTGGARNTEAFF
- | TRBJ2-7 | TRBV5-6 | - | TGTGCCAGCAGCTTCGACCTGGGACACAAAAGGGTCGAGCAGTACTTC | CASSFDLGHKRVEQYF
TRBD2 | TRBJ2-2 | TRBV7-3 | - | TGTGCCAGCAGCTACGCGGGACTAGCGGCCGGGGAGCTGTTTTTT | CASSYAGLAAGELFF